Given below is one T cell receptor beta chain in context. This specimen belongs to a study of T cells in Graves' hyperthyroidism and ophthalmopathy. CDR1 and CDR2 from the germline V gene are SGHTA and FQGNSA. The CDR3 spans 14 residues. The V end was cut by 6 bases, the J end by 4 bases, with 14 bases between. Researchers took RNA transcripts and amplified the TCR beta CDR3 regions from them. With the HTBI primer set, the TCR CDR3 went through a first round of RT-PCR. TCRdb reprocessed the multiplex PCR reads with MiXCR, giving one entry per CDR3 protein. Of about 610,000 distinct CDR3 sequences listed, around 15% were seen once; the top ten hold 2.5% to 4%.

The specimen sequenced was blood. The chain links TRBV7-2 to TRBJ2-3, with TRBD2 as a possible D gene (6 bases). This receptor was taken from a woman in her 40s with Graves' ophthalmopathy. CDR3 coding DNA: TGTGCCAGCAGGTATAGGGTAGCGGCAGATACGCAGTATTTT. This translates into CASRYRVAADTQYF.